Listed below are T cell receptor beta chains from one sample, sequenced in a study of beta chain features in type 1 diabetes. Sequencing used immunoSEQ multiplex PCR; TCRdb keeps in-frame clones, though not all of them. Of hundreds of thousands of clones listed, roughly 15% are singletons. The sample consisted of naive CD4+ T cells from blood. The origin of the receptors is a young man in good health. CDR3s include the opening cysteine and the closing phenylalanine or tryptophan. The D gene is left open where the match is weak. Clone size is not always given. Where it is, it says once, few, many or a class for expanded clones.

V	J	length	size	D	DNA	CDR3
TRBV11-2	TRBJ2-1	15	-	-	TGTGCCAGCAGCTTAGGGACGGGAACCTACAATGAGCAGTTCTTC	CASSLGTGTYNEQFF
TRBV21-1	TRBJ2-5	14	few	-	TGTGCCAGCAGCAGAGCTATTCCGCGGGAGACCCAGTACTTC	CASSRAIPRETQYF
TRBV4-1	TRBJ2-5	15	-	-	TGCGCCAGCAGCCAAGTGGAGACCCGCTCAGAGACCCAGTACTTC	CASSQVETRSETQYF
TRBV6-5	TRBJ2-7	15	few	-	TGTGCCAGCAGTTACGCGGGAATGAGAACCTACGAGCAGTACTTC	CASSYAGMRTYEQYF
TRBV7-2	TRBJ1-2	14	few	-	TGTGCCAGCAGCACAGAGACAGCCGTATATGGCTACACCTTC	CASSTETAVYGYTF
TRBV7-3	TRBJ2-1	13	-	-	TGTGCCAGCAGCAGGCGGCGGGACAATGAGCAGTTCTTC	CASSRRRDNEQFF
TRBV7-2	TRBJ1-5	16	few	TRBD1	TGTGCCAGCAGCGCCGGGACAGGGAATAGCAATCAGCCCCAGCATTTT	CASSAGTGNSNQPQHF
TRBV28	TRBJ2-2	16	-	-	TGTGCCAGCAGTCCCCCCAGGGCTAGATTTACCGGGGAGCTGTTTTTT	CASSPPRARFTGELFF
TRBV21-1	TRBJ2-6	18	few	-	TGTGCCAGCAGCAAAGGGTGTGAAGGCAACTCTGGGGCCAACGTCCTGACTTTC	CASSKGCEGNSGANVLTF
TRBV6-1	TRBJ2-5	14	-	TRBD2	TGTGCCAGCAGGCAGACTAGCGGGGTTGGGACCCAGTACTTC	CASRQTSGVGTQYF
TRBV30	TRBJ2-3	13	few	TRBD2	TGTGCCTGGTCTAGCGGGGGGCCAGATACGCAGTATTTT	CAWSSGGPDTQYF
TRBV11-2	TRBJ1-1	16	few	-	TGTGCCAGCAGCTCCCCTTGGCGGGCTGGATACACTGAAGCTTTCTTT	CASSSPWRAGYTEAFF
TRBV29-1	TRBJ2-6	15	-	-	TGCAGCGTTCCCCGAAGGGGTTCTGGGGCCAACGTCCTGACTTTC	CSVPRRGSGANVLTF
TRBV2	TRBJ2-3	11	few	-	TGTGCCAGCATCCGGCGCGATACGCAGTATTTT	CASIRRDTQYF
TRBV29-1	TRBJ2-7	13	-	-	TGCAGCGTTGGGAATGGGGCAGTCTACGAGCAGTACTTC	CSVGNGAVYEQYF
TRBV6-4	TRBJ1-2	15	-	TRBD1	TGTGCCAGCAGTGACCCGGGACAGGGAGACTATGGCTACACCTTC	CASSDPGQGDYGYTF
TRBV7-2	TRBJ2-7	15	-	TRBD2	TGTGCCAGCTCACATAGCGGGGCCAGCTCCTACGAGCAGTACTTC	CASSHSGASSYEQYF
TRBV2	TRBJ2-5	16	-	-	TGTGCCAGCAGTGATGTCAGGGCAGTCGGAAGAGAGACCCAGTACTTC	CASSDVRAVGRETQYF
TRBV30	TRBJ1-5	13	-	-	TGTGCCTGGAGTCTCAGGGGAAACCAGCCCCAGCATTTT	CAWSLRGNQPQHF
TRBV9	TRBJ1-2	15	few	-	TGTGCCAGCAGCCCCCGAGGGTCCACTAACTATGGCTACACCTTC	CASSPRGSTNYGYTF